This T cell receptor beta chain was sequenced in a study of cytomegalovirus exposure and HLA in healthy donors. Study results and limitations: The classifier reportedly diagnosed cytomegalovirus status with high specificity and sensitivity. Cytomegalovirus-associated status was assigned to some 160 TCR beta chains. The study found most TCR sequences rare, yet found some public TCRs in many donors.

On this clone: What it binds is not known.

Germline CDR1 is SGHDT and CDR2 is YYEEEE. Trimming left V 3 bases short and J 3 bases short, with 10 bases between. The CDR3 has 14 amino acids. The repertoire was sequenced with immunoSEQ multiplex PCR; TCRdb's copy has only in-frame clones and lacks some. The top ten clones hold approximately 1.5% of a sample with roughly 68,000 clones, about 89% of them seen once. From the 120-subject validation cohort, which was separate from the roughly 620-subject first cohort, the donors were drawn. Sequencing input: PBMCs. This sequence joins TRBV5-6 and TRBJ2-1; weak D call: TRBD2 (5 bases). This TCR was sampled from a woman under 30 in good health and CMV-seronegative. The CDR3 spells CASSSGLVYNEQFF. CDR3 nucleotide sequence: TGTGCCAGCAGCTCCGGACTCGTCTACAATGAGCAGTTCTTC.